One sample yielded the 27 T cell receptor beta chains listed below, sequenced in a study of shared clonotypes between healthy human individuals. Naive CD8 populations comprised CD45RO-negative cells positively selected for CCR7, excluding terminally differentiated effector memory CD45RA+ cells. Profiling relied on immunoSEQ multiplex PCR, and the TCRdb table lists in-frame clones only, not all of them. The sample lists under 700,000 clones; approximately 95% were seen once. Sequencing used naive CD8+ T cells sorted from blood. These receptors were obtained from a woman aged 30 to 39 in good health.

The chain has TRBV7-8 and TRBJ2-3; 12 nucleotides agree with TRBD2. This CDR3 spans 19 amino acids. The V and J ends lost 5 bases and 0 bases, in that order; junction bases with no gene match: 12. Germline V CDR1 and CDR2: SGHVS, FQNEAQ. CDR3 in amino acids: CASSLPLAGGIWSTDTQYF. In nucleotides, the CDR3 is TGTGCCAGCAGCCTCCCACTAGCGGGAGGTATCTGGAGCACAGATACGCAGTATTTT.

J is TRBJ2-1 and V is TRBV28; TRBD1 matches at 8 bases. The germline V gene has CDR1 MDHEN and CDR2 SYDVKM. The CDR3 is 16 residues long. V dropped 6 bases and J dropped 8; count of bases not matched to a gene: 15. The DNA of the CDR3 is TGTGCCAGCAGCTTCGAATGGGGACAGGTTCCCGATGAGCAGTTCTTC. Protein sequence: CASSFEWGQVPDEQFF.

The J gene is TRBJ2-7, the V gene TRBV7-9, with D perhaps matching TRBD1 or TRBD2 (6 bases each). Germline assignment: CDR1 SEHNR and CDR2 FQNEAQ (reference sequence). CDR3 size: 16 residues. V was shortened by 0 bases and J by 3 bases, with 15 bases between the two germline ends. As DNA, the CDR3 is TGTGCCAGCAGCTTAGCTATCGGGGGCTCCTACTACGAGCAGTACTTC. Amino acid sequence: CASSLAIGGSYYEQYF.

V usage is TRBV27 and J usage is TRBJ2-7; 10 nucleotides line up with TRBD2. This CDR3 region has 15 residues. Germline assignment: CDR1 MNHEY and CDR2 SMNVEV (reference sequence). V lost 6 bases, J lost 2 bases, and 7 bases stayed unmatched. DNA of the CDR3: TGTGCCAGCAGCTCTAGCGGGGGAGGCACCTACGAGCAGTACTTC. Encoded protein: CASSSSGGGTYEQYF.

V gene TRBV19 combines with J gene TRBJ2-7, with D uncertain. The CDR3 has 11 amino acids. Germline V lookup: CDR1 LNHDA, CDR2 SQIVND (reference sequence). Trimming removed 7 bases at V and 2 bases at J, with 6 bases between. For the CDR3, the DNA is TGTGCCAGTAAATCCCCCTACGAGCAGTACTTC. As protein: CASKSPYEQYF. The whole variable domain, filled in from reference TRBV19 and TRBJ2-7, reads DGGITQSPKYLFRKEGQNVTLSCEQNLNHDAMYWYRQDPGQGLRLIYYSQIVNDFQKGDIAEGYSVSREKKESFPLTVTSAQKNPTAFYLCASKSPYEQYFGPGTRLTVT.

The V and J genes are TRBV5-6 and TRBJ2-7; unclear D gene. CDR1 and CDR2 (germline): SGHDT, YYEEEE. CDR3 length: 11 residues. Trimming took 4 bases from V and 4 from J, leaving 6 bases between them. In DNA, the CDR3 is TGTGCCAGCAGCCAGCTTTACGAGCAGTACTTC. It codes for CASSQLYEQYF.

The chain joins TRBV27 to TRBJ2-3; TRBD2 agrees at 8 bases. After removal of 5 bases from V and 6 bases from J, the junction contained 7 bases not matched to a gene. Germline CDR1 reads MNHEY; CDR2 reads SMNVEV (reference sequence). The CDR3 extends over 14 amino acids. For the CDR3, the DNA is TGTGCCAGCAGTCGGTTCGGGAGGGGGGATACGCAGTATTTT. Protein sequence: CASSRFGRGDTQYF.

The CDR3 DNA reads TGCGCCAGCAGTCATTCATCGGGACAGGGAGGTTCACCCCTCCACTTT. Translation gives CASSHSSGQGGSPLHF. The rearrangement links TRBV23-1 to TRBJ1-6; 9 bases are shared with TRBD1. TRBV23-1 is identified as an open reading frame with a role that is uncertain. The CDR3 has 16 amino acids. Trimming removed 3 bases from V and 9 bases from J; junction bases left unmatched: 9.

This chain links TRBV28 with TRBJ2-5, with D uncertain. The J call could be wrong; TRBJ2-7 is a better fit for the DNA end. The CDR3 is made up of 17 amino acids. The germline CDR1 and CDR2 sequences are MDHEN and SYDVKM. The CDR3 nucleotides are TGTGCCAGCAGCACCTTACTTGCCGGGCTACAATACTACGAGCAGTACTTC. Translation: CASSTLLAGLQYYEQYF.

The chain carries TRBV28 and TRBJ2-7; 12 bases align to TRBD2. This CDR3 comprises 17 residues. V lost 3 bases to trimming and J lost 4 bases; unmatched junction nucleotides: 10. Germline loops: CDR1 MDHEN, CDR2 SYDVKM. In nucleotides, the CDR3 is TGTGCCAGCAGTTTCCCTGAGACTAGCGGGAGTTTATACGAGCAGTACTTC. Translation gives CASSFPETSGSLYEQYF.

The chain links TRBV6-4 to TRBJ2-5; perhaps TRBD2 as D (6 bases). Germline CDR1 reads MRHNA; CDR2 reads SNTAGT. Trimming left V 6 bases short and J 5 bases short, with 13 bases between. The CDR3 spans 13 residues. This chain's CDR3 is CASSQGRRETQYF. CDR3 coding DNA: TGTGCCAGCAGCCAAGGGAGGAGGGAGACCCAGTACTTC.

This clone was detected only once. This rearrangement joins TRBV7-2 to TRBJ2-7; a weak D match, TRBD2 (5 bases). Germline loops: CDR1 SGHTA, CDR2 FQGNSA. This CDR3 comprises 14 residues. Trimming took 1 base from V and 5 from J, leaving 12 bases between them. CDR3 DNA sequence: TGTGCCAGCAGCTTAGTCCGGGGTCAGGACGAGCAGTACTTC. It specifies CASSLVRGQDEQYF.

This clone has only one observation. The gene calls are TRBV5-1 and TRBJ2-1; 10 bases align to TRBD2. Trimming took 1 base from V and 7 from J; bases not matched to a gene: 2. The CDR3 sequence is 14 residues long. Germline V lookup: CDR1 SGHRS, CDR2 YFSETQ. The chain's CDR3 is CASSLLLAGNEQFF. The CDR3 region has the DNA TGCGCCAGCAGCTTGTTACTAGCGGGAAATGAGCAGTTCTTC.

The chain joins TRBV19 to TRBJ2-3, with a weak D call TRBD2 (6 bases). The V end was cut by 1 base, the J end by 6 bases, with 11 bases between. This CDR3 region has 14 residues. Germline values: CDR1 LNHDA, CDR2 SQIVND (reference sequence). The CDR3 coding sequence is TGTGCCAGTAGTATAGTGTCGGGAGCCGATACGCAGTATTTT. This gives the protein CASSIVSGADTQYF.

This clone appeared once. V and J are TRBV19 and TRBJ2-7; the D gene is possibly TRBD1 (6 bases). Germline assignment: CDR1 LNHDA and CDR2 SQIVND (reference sequence). The CDR3 is 15 residues long. Trimming stripped 5 bases from V and 2 bases from J, with 16 bases between. CDR3 amino acids: CASSFAGPGAYEQYF. The CDR3 coding sequence is TGTGCCAGTAGTTTCGCGGGCCCAGGGGCCTACGAGCAGTACTTC.

A note on this clone: This sample also contains other DNA sequences that code for the same CDR3. This chain links TRBV11-2 with TRBJ2-7, with D hard to call. The germline V and J ends were trimmed by 6 bases and 0 bases, with 6 bases remaining between them. Germline CDR1 reads SGHAT; CDR2 reads FQNNGV. This CDR3 has 12 amino acids. The CDR3: CASSPDSYEQYF. The DNA for the CDR3 is TGTGCCAGCAGTCCTGACTCCTACGAGCAGTACTTC.

V and J are TRBV5-4 and TRBJ2-7; D may be TRBD2 (6 bases). Between the trimmed V and J ends, which lost 0 bases and 2 bases, there was a span of 9 bases. Germline lookup yields CDR1 SGHNT and CDR2 YYREEE (reference sequence). The CDR3 length is 14 residues. CDR3 in DNA: TGTGCCAGCAGCTTGGATGCTAGCGCCTACGAGCAGTACTTC. It encodes CASSLDASAYEQYF.

This sequence joins TRBV5-6 and TRBJ2-7; the match to TRBD2 covers 9 bases. In germline, CDR1 is SGHDT, CDR2 YYEEEE. There are 15 residues in the CDR3. V lost 0 bases, J lost 5 bases, and 6 bases stayed unmatched. The chain's CDR3 is CASSLGVAGVNEQYF. The CDR3 bases are TGTGCCAGCAGCTTGGGGGTAGCGGGAGTCAACGAGCAGTACTTC. Complete variable domain (other parts from reference TRBV5-6 and TRBJ2-7): DAGVTQSPTHLIKTRGQQVTLRCSPKSGHDTVSWYQQALGQGPQFIFQYYEEEERQRGNFPDRFSGHQFPNYSSELNVNALLLGDSALYLCASSLGVAGVNEQYFGPGTRLTVT.

V usage is TRBV6-6 and J usage is TRBJ2-3, with D possibly matching TRBD2 (5 bases). V was clipped by 4 bases and J by 2 bases, with 13 bases between them. Germline V lookup: CDR1 MNHNY, CDR2 SVGAGI (reference sequence). This CDR3 has 15 amino acids. The CDR3 DNA sequence: TGTGCCAGCAGTTTGCTAGCAACCTTCACAGATACGCAGTATTTT. It translates to CASSLLATFTDTQYF.

For this clone: Compared with germline, one end of the junction differs, possibly owing to a read error. The J gene is TRBJ1-5, the V gene TRBV19; TRBD1 is a possible D gene (5 bases). CDR1 and CDR2 (germline): LNHDA, SQIVND (reference sequence). The CDR3 spans 13 residues. The CDR3 reads CASSMWGKQPQHF. CDR3 bases: TGTGCCAGTAGTATGTGGGGCAAACAGCCCCAGCATTTT.

This clone was seen a handful of times. The gene calls are TRBV7-9 and TRBJ1-2; D call uncertain. The CDR3 covers 14 residues. Per the germline V gene, CDR1 is SEHNR and CDR2 is FQNEAQ (reference sequence). The V and J ends lost 3 bases and 4 bases respectively, with 12 bases between them. The DNA for the CDR3 is TGTGCCAGCAGCTTTGAGGGTTCACTCTATGGCTACACCTTC. This codes for CASSFEGSLYGYTF.

This chain uses TRBV5-6 with TRBJ2-1, with TRBD1 identical over 7 bases. The V gene's germline CDR1 is SGHDT and CDR2 YYEEEE. The CDR3 extends over 13 amino acids. Trimming took 4 bases from V and 4 from J; bases not matched to a gene: 2. DNA of the CDR3: TGTGCCAGCAGCCAGGGGGATTACAATGAGCAGTTCTTC. Translation: CASSQGDYNEQFF.

The chain carries TRBV27 and TRBJ2-7, with 9 bases fitting TRBD2. This CDR3 comprises 16 residues. J lost 2 bases, V lost 3 bases, and 8 bases had no gene match. The V gene's germline CDR1 is MNHEY and CDR2 SMNVEV (reference sequence). The CDR3 sequence is CASSFSPSGIAYEQYF. CDR3 in DNA: TGTGCCAGCAGTTTTTCTCCTAGCGGGATCGCCTACGAGCAGTACTTC.

The chain is built from TRBV27 and TRBJ2-7; 12 positions match TRBD1. Germline CDR1 reads MNHEY; CDR2 reads SMNVEV (reference sequence). This CDR3 is 18 amino acids long. V trimming: 5 bases; J trimming: 7 bases; junction bases outside the gene matches: 18. CDR3 amino acids: CASSPLPGPGQGAQEQYF. The CDR3 nucleotides are TGTGCCAGCAGTCCCCTCCCGGGACCGGGACAGGGGGCTCAGGAGCAGTACTTC.

The V and J genes are TRBV11-2 and TRBJ2-1, with D perhaps TRBD2 (5 bases). CDR1 and CDR2 (germline): SGHAT, FQNNGV. Trimming left V 8 bases short and J 0 bases short, with 11 bases between. The length of the CDR3 is 14 residues. The CDR3 region has the DNA TGTGCCAGCGGACTCGAGAGCTCCTACAATGAGCAGTTCTTC. It encodes CASGLESSYNEQFF.

J is TRBJ1-6 and V is TRBV2; no reliable D call. Looked up from germline, CDR1 is SNHLY and CDR2 is FYNNEI. Trimming shortened V by 3 bases and J by 14 bases, and 20 bases separated the two germline ends. The length of the CDR3 is 15 residues. The CDR3 DNA reads as TGTGCCAGCAGTGAGCGTCAGAACAGCCTCGTGGCCCTCCACTTT. Translation gives CASSERQNSLVALHF.

This sequence joins TRBV7-6 and TRBJ2-3; 8 nucleotides agree with TRBD2. There are 19 residues in the CDR3. V lost 2 bases, J lost 2 bases, and 15 bases stayed unmatched. The germline V gene has CDR1 SGHVS and CDR2 FNYEAQ. CDR3 bases: TGTGCCAGCAGCTTATTCCCCTACGGGAGGGACGAATTCACAGATACGCAGTATTTT. This gives the protein CASSLFPYGRDEFTDTQYF. The full variable domain, its missing parts supplied by reference TRBV7-6 and TRBJ2-3, is GAGVSQSPRYKVTKRGQDVALRCDPISGHVSLYWYRQALGQGPEFLTYFNYEAQQDKSGLPNDRFSAERPEGSISTLTIQRTEQRDSAMYRCASSLFPYGRDEFTDTQYFGPGTRLTVL.